The 23 T cell receptor beta chains below all came from one sample that was sequenced in a study of cytomegalovirus exposure and HLA in healthy donors. A multiplex PCR was run with 60 Vbeta primers and 13 Jbeta primers. Sequencing was performed with immunoSEQ multiplex PCR; in TCRdb, only in-frame clones are kept and a portion is missing. The repertoire includes about 96,000 clones, 65% to 75% of them detected once, and 12% to 15% sits in the top ten. The sequenced sample was PBMCs. The receptor source for this set is a woman aged 70 to 79 in good health and CMV-seropositive.

The CDR3 bases are TGTGCCAGCAGATCCCATGACAGGGGGATTATGTTCTTC. It translates to CASRSHDRGIMFF. This chain joins TRBV7-3 and TRBJ2-1; 9 positions match TRBD1. V gave up 6 bases and J gave up 15 bases; unmatched junction bases: 12. Germline loops: CDR1 SGHTA, CDR2 FQGTGA. The CDR3 has 13 amino acids.

This chain uses TRBV9 with TRBJ2-1; D gene ambiguous. Germline V CDR1 and CDR2: SGDLS, YYNGEE. V was cut by 0 bases and J by 4 bases, with 8 bases left in between. CDR3 size: 14 residues. CDR3 DNA: TGTGCCAGCAGCGTAGTGCTACAGTACAATGAGCAGTTCTTC. Protein sequence: CASSVVLQYNEQFF. Drawing the rest from reference TRBV9 and TRBJ2-1, the complete variable domain is DSGVTQTPKHLITATGQRVTLRCSPRSGDLSVYWYQQSLDQGLQFLIQYYNGEERAKGNILERFSAQQFPDLHSELNLSSLELGDSALYFCASSVVLQYNEQFFGPGTRLTVL.

The chain couples TRBV27 to TRBJ2-2; 16 positions match TRBD2. CDR1 is MNHEY, CDR2 SMNVEV, per germline (reference sequence). This CDR3 spans 18 amino acids. The ends lost 1 base at V and 3 bases at J; junction bases unmatched: 2. The CDR3 protein is CASSLWGLAGGDTGELFF. CDR3 coding DNA: TGTGCCAGCAGTTTATGGGGACTAGCGGGAGGGGACACCGGGGAGCTGTTTTTT.

Concerning this clone itself: One end of the junction is discordant with germline, which a read error may explain. The V gene is TRBV6-5, the J gene TRBJ1-6, with D unclear. Germline CDR1 is MNHEY and CDR2 is SVGAGI. There are 11 residues in the CDR3. CDR3 residues: CASSNNSPLHF. The DNA for the CDR3 is TGTGCCAGCTCCAATAATTCACCCCTCCACTTT.

The chain carries TRBV28 and TRBJ2-7, with 8 bases lining up with TRBD1. J was trimmed by 2 bases and V by 11 bases; bases with no gene match: 20. The CDR3 is 17 amino acids. Germline V gene lookup returns CDR1 MDHEN and CDR2 SYDVKM. CDR3 DNA: TGTGCCTGCTTCGGCCCCCGGGCCCCGGACAGGGCCTACGAGCAGTACTTC. Its protein is CACFGPRAPDRAYEQYF.

The chain employs TRBV5-8 and TRBJ2-5; D is possibly TRBD1 (7 bases). Matching the DNA end better, TRBJ2-7 makes the J call doubtful. Germline assignment: CDR1 SGHTS and CDR2 YDEGEE. CDR3 size: 14 residues. CDR3 sequence (DNA): TGTGCCAACCTTGCAGGGGGGTGGCCCTACGAGCAGTACTTC. Its protein is CANLAGGWPYEQYF.

The V and J genes are TRBV7-3 and TRBJ2-3, with 11 positions matching TRBD2. V lost 4 bases and J lost 9; bases outside the gene matches: 6. The CDR3 length is 14 residues. Germline-derived CDR1 and CDR2 are SGHTA and FQGTGA. This chain's CDR3 is CASSSGTSGLTQYF. The DNA of the CDR3 is TGTGCCAGCAGCTCCGGGACTAGCGGCTTGACGCAGTATTTT. The complete variable domain, with remaining parts taken from reference TRBV7-3 and TRBJ2-3, reads GAGVSQTPSNKVTEKGKYVELRCDPISGHTALYWYRQSLGQGPEFLIYFQGTGAADDSGLPNDRFFAVRPEGSVSTLKIQRTERGDSAVYLCASSSGTSGLTQYFGPGTRLTVL.

Worth noting for this clone: A read error is possible here, since a much larger clone lies one base away. V usage is TRBV9 and J usage is TRBJ1-1; possibly TRBD1 for D (6 bases). The CDR3 is 14 amino acids. The V end lost 0 bases, the J end lost 9 bases, and 15 bases lay between the germline ends. Germline lookup yields CDR1 SGDLS and CDR2 YYNGEE. CDR3 region: CASSVGRGGPKAFF. CDR3 DNA: TGTGCCAGCAGCGTAGGCAGGGGAGGGCCTAAAGCTTTCTTT.

J is TRBJ1-2 and V is TRBV28; D is undetermined. V was shortened by 10 bases and J by 0 bases, with 12 bases between the two germline ends. Germline CDR1 MDHEN, CDR2 SYDVKM. The CDR3 is 13 residues long. CDR3 protein: CATYGVANYGYTF. The DNA of the CDR3 is TGTGCCACCTACGGGGTAGCTAACTATGGCTACACCTTC.

This rearrangement joins TRBV7-9 to TRBJ1-2; D gene uncertain. This CDR3 has 15 amino acids. Germline loops: CDR1 SEHNR, CDR2 FQNEAQ (reference sequence). Trimming cost V 1 base and J 2 bases, with 11 bases left between them. CDR3: CASSLGARRNYGYTF. The CDR3 nucleotides are TGTGCCAGCAGCTTAGGGGCAAGACGGAACTATGGCTACACCTTC.

The chain carries TRBV27 and TRBJ2-3, with 7 positions matching TRBD2. With V trimmed by 3 bases and J by 1 base, 7 bases remained unmatched. The CDR3 length is 16 residues. The germline V gene encodes CDR1 MNHEY and CDR2 SMNVEV (reference sequence). The CDR3, as DNA: TGTGCCAGCAGTTTCGTGCGGGAGATCCGCACAGATACGCAGTATTTT. Residues: CASSFVREIRTDTQYF.

The chain recombines TRBV10-3 with TRBJ1-5; no clear D gene. Trimming took off 10 bases at V and 4 bases at J, with 17 bases between the two ends. This CDR3 region has 14 residues. CDR1 is ENHRY, CDR2 SYGVKD, per germline. The DNA for the CDR3 is TGTGCCAGTAACGGTGACACGAATAATCAGCCCCAGCATTTT. Its protein product is CASNGDTNNQPQHF.

This chain connects TRBV28 to TRBJ1-1, with unresolved D. Germline V gene sequence: CDR1 MDHEN, CDR2 SYDVKM. Trimming left V 5 bases short and J 1 base short, with 20 bases between. The CDR3 has 17 amino acids. CDR3 loop: CASSPVSSFEWNTEAFF. The CDR3 bases are TGTGCCAGCAGTCCGGTTTCGAGCTTCGAGTGGAACACTGAAGCTTTCTTT.

This clone was seen a few times. CDR3 amino acids: CASSVDPRKYTEAFF. CDR3 nucleotide sequence: TGTGCCAGCAGCGTAGACCCGAGGAAGTACACTGAAGCTTTCTTT. This chain links TRBV9 with TRBJ1-1; D is ambiguous. The CDR3 contains 15 residues. V dropped 0 bases and J dropped 3 bases, with 12 bases sitting between them. Looked up from germline, CDR1 is SGDLS and CDR2 is YYNGEE.

The V and J genes are TRBV7-3 and TRBJ2-5; D perhaps matches TRBD1 (6 bases). The CDR3 spans 15 residues. Germline-derived CDR1 and CDR2 are SGHTA and FQGTGA. Trimming shortened V by 1 base and J by 2 bases, and 11 bases separated the two germline ends. For the CDR3, the DNA is TGTGCCAGCAGCTTAATGCCCGGACAGCAAGAGACCCAGTACTTC. Amino acid sequence: CASSLMPGQQETQYF.

J is TRBJ1-1 and V is TRBV5-4; 9 bases are a match to TRBD1. The V and J ends lost 0 bases and 5 bases, in that order; junction bases with no gene match: 8. This CDR3 contains 16 residues. CDR1 and CDR2 from the germline V gene are SGHNT and YYREEE (reference sequence). The CDR3 here is CASSLVGTGGRTEAFF. The CDR3 bases are TGTGCCAGCAGCTTGGTTGGCACAGGGGGCCGGACTGAAGCTTTCTTT.

The V and J genes are TRBV10-3 and TRBJ2-7, with 8 positions matching TRBD1. Trimming cost V 10 bases and J 4 bases; bases outside gene matches: 18. CDR1 is ENHRY, CDR2 SYGVKD, per germline. This CDR3 is 16 amino acids long. CDR3 protein: CATRGSPGQETYEQYF. The CDR3 bases are TGTGCCACCAGGGGTAGTCCGGGACAGGAGACTTACGAGCAGTACTTC.

This chain uses TRBV27 with TRBJ2-6, with D possibly TRBD1 on 5 matching bases. V was trimmed by 4 bases and J by 1 base, leaving 23 bases between them. Germline V gene sequence: CDR1 MNHEY, CDR2 SMNVEV (reference sequence). The CDR3 is made up of 20 amino acids. CDR3 amino acids: CASSSYPLTDQDSGANVLTF. Here the CDR3 DNA reads TGTGCCAGCAGTTCCTACCCTCTGACAGACCAAGATTCTGGGGCCAACGTCCTGACTTTC. Drawing the rest from reference TRBV27 and TRBJ2-6, the complete variable domain is EAQVTQNPRYLITVTGKKLTVTCSQNMNHEYMSWYRQDPGLGLRQIYYSMNVEVTDKGDVPEGYKVSRKEKRNFPLILESPSPNQTSLYFCASSSYPLTDQDSGANVLTFGAGSRLTVL.

This clone was observed a few times. This chain links TRBV15 with TRBJ2-7, with a tentative D call TRBD2 (6 bases). There are 15 residues in the CDR3. The germline gives CDR1 LNHNV, CDR2 YYDKDF (reference sequence). V was pared by 0 bases and J by 6 bases, with 15 bases between. The CDR3 spells CATSREGGTLGEQYF. The CDR3 region has the DNA TGTGCCACCAGCAGAGAAGGAGGGACTTTAGGCGAGCAGTACTTC.

The chain's CDR3 is CASSLGLSTDTQYF. The CDR3 bases are TGCGCCAGCAGCTTGGGACTTAGCACAGATACGCAGTATTTT. The chain couples TRBV5-1 to TRBJ2-3; D uncertain. The CDR3 loop spans 14 amino acids. CDR1 SGHRS and CDR2 YFSETQ come from the germline V gene. Between the trimmed V and J ends, which lost 0 bases and 0 bases, there was a span of 5 bases. Complete variable domain (other parts from reference TRBV5-1 and TRBJ2-3): KAGVTQTPRYLIKTRGQQVTLSCSPISGHRSVSWYQQTPGQGLQFLFEYFSETQRNKGNFPGRFSGRQFSNSRSEMNVSTLELGDSALYLCASSLGLSTDTQYFGPGTRLTVL.

This chain uses TRBV28 with TRBJ1-1; the D gene is possibly TRBD1 (5 bases). Looked up from germline, CDR1 is MDHEN and CDR2 is SYDVKM. Trimming took off 6 bases at V and 4 bases at J, with 15 bases between the two ends. This CDR3 contains 14 residues. CDR3 sequence reads: CASSPPGGITEAFF. The CDR3 bases are TGTGCCAGCAGCCCCCCGGGGGGGATCACTGAAGCTTTCTTT. The full variable domain, with the rest looked up from reference TRBV28 and TRBJ1-1, is DVKVTQSSRYLVKRTGEKVFLECVQDMDHENMFWYRQDPGLGLRLIYFSYDVKMKEKGDIPEGYSVSREKKERFSLILESASTNQTSMYLCASSPPGGITEAFFGQGTRLTVV.

The V call is TRBV4-1, the J call TRBJ2-5; tentatively, D is TRBD1 or TRBD2 (5 bases each). The J call may not be correct, given that the DNA end is closer to TRBJ2-7. The V gene's germline CDR1 is MGHRA and CDR2 YSYEKL. This CDR3 is 20 amino acids long. The CDR3 DNA is TGCGCCAGCAGCGCCTACCCCGCGGCCGGTCGGGGCAGGGCGGACTACGAGCAGTACTTC. Its protein is CASSAYPAAGRGRADYEQYF.

CDR3 loop: CASSLGLATNTGELFF. Written as DNA, the CDR3 is TGTGCCAGCAGCTTGGGACTAGCGACGAACACCGGGGAGCTGTTTTTT. The chain has TRBV2 and TRBJ2-2; the match to TRBD2 covers 10 bases. Germline V gene data show CDR1 as SNHLY and CDR2 as FYNNEI. Trimming at V came to 6 bases and at J to 0 bases, leaving 4 bases not matched to a gene. The CDR3 extends over 16 amino acids.